Listed here are 27 T cell receptor beta chains from one sample, sequenced in a study of blood T cell repertoires in COVID-19. Data came from immunoSEQ multiplex PCR; TCRdb stores just in-frame clones and leaves some out. The sample comprises fewer than 350,000 clones, 75% to 95% of which are singletons, and roughly 7.3% rests with the top ten. Sequencing used peripheral blood. All receptors come from a woman in her twenties or thirties with COVID-19, enrolled during active disease.

This sequence joins TRBV29-1 and TRBJ2-1, with TRBD2 matching over 7 bases. Germline V lookup: CDR1 SQVTM, CDR2 ANQGSEA. This CDR3 is 14 amino acids long. The trim removed 5 bases at V and 4 bases at J, leaving 8 bases unmatched. This chain's CDR3 is CSVQRGLGYNEQFF. As DNA, the CDR3 is TGCAGCGTTCAGCGGGGTCTTGGGTACAATGAGCAGTTCTTC.

V usage is TRBV20-1 and J usage is TRBJ1-2, with unresolved D. The V end was cut by 3 bases, the J end by 11 bases, with 13 bases between. In germline, CDR1 is DFQATT, CDR2 SNEGSKA (reference sequence). The CDR3 is made up of 11 amino acids. In DNA, the CDR3 is TGCAGTGCTAGTGTCCGGGTTTTTTACACCTTC. Amino acid sequence: CSASVRVFYTF.

For this clone: Sequence at one end of the junction differs from germline and may be a read error. The chain couples TRBV15 to TRBJ1-2, with unresolved D. The germline V gene encodes CDR1 LNHNV and CDR2 YYDKDF (reference sequence). This CDR3 region has 12 residues. CDR3 in amino acids: CATSRSNGPRDF. The CDR3 DNA is TGTGCCACCAGCAGATCCAATGGACCGAGGGACTTC.

This clone was seen once. The CDR3 DNA reads as TGTGCCTGGAGTGCCCCAAGAGGAGGATTCGACACTGAAGCTTTCTTT. This gives the protein CAWSAPRGGFDTEAFF. The chain couples TRBV30 to TRBJ1-1; D gene uncertain. This CDR3 has 16 amino acids. CDR1 GTSNPN and CDR2 SVGIG come from the germline V gene (reference sequence). With 1 base removed from V and 3 bases from J, the gap between germline ends came to 18 bases.

The chain carries TRBV15 and TRBJ1-5, with D perhaps TRBD1 (5 bases). Germline CDR1 LNHNV, CDR2 YYDKDF (reference sequence). The V gene lost 5 bases and the J gene lost 3 bases, with 17 bases spanning the gap. The CDR3 totals 16 residues. The DNA for the CDR3 is TGTGCCACCAGCGAGGGGAGGCAAACTTTCAATCAGCCCCAGCATTTT. Amino acid sequence: CATSEGRQTFNQPQHF.

The chain is built from TRBV6-2 or TRBV6-3 and TRBJ2-1, with TRBD1 matching over 7 bases. The V gene end was trimmed by 6 bases and the J gene end by 0 bases; junction bases not matched to a gene: 14. Per the germline V gene, CDR1 is MNHEY and CDR2 is SVGEGT. This CDR3 region has 18 residues. CDR3 protein: CASRPSDRSKGSYNEQFF. DNA for the CDR3: TGTGCCAGCAGACCTTCGGACAGGTCCAAGGGCTCCTACAATGAGCAGTTCTTC.

V is TRBV5-6 and J is TRBJ1-2, with 10 bases that match TRBD1. Germline lookup yields CDR1 SGHDT and CDR2 YYEEEE. V dropped 4 bases and J dropped 4; count of bases not matched to a gene: 4. The CDR3 length is 14 residues. The CDR3 here is CASSGGQGSYGYTF. In DNA form, the CDR3 reads TGTGCCAGCAGCGGGGGACAGGGGTCCTATGGCTACACCTTC.

The J gene is TRBJ1-6, the V gene TRBV2; D unclear. The CDR3 is 13 residues long. In germline, CDR1 is SNHLY, CDR2 FYNNEI. V dropped 10 bases and J dropped 7 bases, with 14 bases sitting between them. The CDR3 DNA follows: TGTGCCACTGAGACGGACTTCAATTCACCCCTCCACTTT. Protein: CATETDFNSPLHF. The whole variable domain, filled in from reference TRBV2 and TRBJ1-6, reads EPEVTQTPSHQVTQMGQEVILRCVPISNHLYFYWYRQILGQKVEFLVSFYNNEISEKSEIFDDQFSVERPDGSNFTLKIRSTKLEDSAMYFCATETDFNSPLHFGNGTRLTVT.

DNA for the CDR3: TGTGCCAGCAGCCAAGAAGTGGAGGGTTACACTGAAGCTTTCTTT. This translates into CASSQEVEGYTEAFF. The rearrangement joins TRBV4-2 to TRBJ1-1; no firm D call. V was cut by 0 bases and J by 3 bases, with 11 bases left in between. The CDR3 loop spans 15 amino acids. The germline CDR1 and CDR2 sequences are LGHNA and YNFKEQ.

There are a few counts of this clone. V is TRBV27 and J is TRBJ2-7, with D uncertain. Germline-derived CDR1 and CDR2 are MNHEY and SMNVEV (reference sequence). CDR3 length: 14 residues. The germline V and J ends were trimmed by 2 bases and 0 bases, with 8 bases remaining between them. The CDR3 DNA reads as TGTGCCAGCAGTTTAAGACACCCCTCCTACGAGCAGTACTTC. Translated: CASSLRHPSYEQYF.

The V gene is TRBV7-9, the J gene TRBJ1-1, with TRBD1 as a possible D gene (6 bases). Germline V gene data show CDR1 as SEHNR and CDR2 as FQNEAQ (reference sequence). This CDR3 has 14 amino acids. V gave up 5 bases and J gave up 3 bases, with 13 bases separating them. DNA of the CDR3: TGTGCCAGCAGCCCCGGGACACGGGACACTGAAGCTTTCTTT. Its translation is CASSPGTRDTEAFF.

This rearrangement joins TRBV10-1 to TRBJ1-1; maybe TRBD1 (6 bases). V was pared by 2 bases and J by 5 bases, with 12 bases between. CDR3 length: 14 residues. Germline V gene lookup returns CDR1 WNHNN and CDR2 SYGVQD (reference sequence). CDR3 sequence reads: CASSEGGARTEAFF. DNA for the CDR3: TGCGCCAGCAGTGAGGGGGGCGCTCGGACTGAAGCTTTCTTT.

The V gene is TRBV15, the J gene TRBJ1-2; no clear D. V gave up 0 bases and J gave up 5 bases, with 7 bases separating them. CDR1 and CDR2 (germline): LNHNV, YYDKDF (reference sequence). This CDR3 comprises 13 residues. CDR3 amino acids: CATSRDPGYGYTF. For the CDR3, the DNA is TGTGCCACCAGCAGAGATCCCGGTTATGGCTACACCTTC. The variable domain in full, with the rest retrieved from reference TRBV15 and TRBJ1-2, is DAMVIQNPRYQVTQFGKPVTLSCSQTLNHNVMYWYQQKSSQAPKLLFHYYDKDFNNEADTPDNFQSRRPNTSFCFLDIRSPGLGDTAMYLCATSRDPGYGYTFGSGTRLTVV.

J is TRBJ2-3 and V is TRBV5-1; D perhaps matches TRBD2 (5 bases). V was clipped by 0 bases and J by 0 bases, with 14 bases between them. This CDR3 region has 17 residues. Looked up from germline, CDR1 is SGHRS and CDR2 is YFSETQ. CDR3 sequence: CASSLGRGGISTDTQYF. The CDR3 bases are TGCGCCAGCAGCTTGGGGAGAGGAGGCATTAGCACAGATACGCAGTATTTT.

The chain is built from TRBV28 and TRBJ1-5; TRBD1 matches 7 bases. There are 15 residues in the CDR3. The V and J ends lost 4 bases and 4 bases, in that order; junction bases with no gene match: 7. CDR1 and CDR2 from the germline V gene are MDHEN and SYDVKM. The CDR3 DNA sequence: TGTGCCAGCAGTTCCGCCGACAGGGCAAATCAGCCCCAGCATTTT. This gives the protein CASSSADRANQPQHF.

This clone was observed a handful of times. The CDR3, as DNA: TGCGCCAGCAGCTTGACCATGGGACAGGGGTTAGTCACTGAAGCTTTCTTT. Translated: CASSLTMGQGLVTEAFF. The chain couples TRBV5-1 to TRBJ1-1; 10 bases are shared with TRBD1. Germline V gives CDR1 SGHRS, CDR2 YFSETQ. The junction had 10 bases not matched to a gene; V was cut back by 1 base and J by 4 bases. CDR3 size: 17 residues.

A single count supports this clone. The chain has TRBV6-5 and TRBJ1-1, with 7 bases that match TRBD1. The CDR3 has 13 residues. Germline V gene sequence: CDR1 MNHEY, CDR2 SVGAGI. With V trimmed by 6 bases and J by 5 bases, 6 bases remained unmatched. CDR3 amino acids: CASSYRGDTEAFF. The CDR3 DNA follows: TGTGCCAGCAGCTACAGGGGTGATACTGAAGCTTTCTTT.

J is TRBJ2-7 and V is TRBV7-9, with a tentative D call TRBD2 (5 bases). Trimming took 5 bases from V and 2 from J, leaving 19 bases between them. The germline CDR1 and CDR2 sequences are SEHNR and FQNEAQ (reference sequence). The CDR3 extends over 16 amino acids. In DNA, the CDR3 is TGTGCCAGCAGCGACAAGTATCGATCGGGAACCTACGAGCAGTACTTC. Translated: CASSDKYRSGTYEQYF.

CDR3 in DNA: TGTGCCAGCACCGGGACAGGGGGCTACACCTTC. Its protein product is CASTGTGGYTF. The chain uses TRBV6-5 and TRBJ1-2, with 9 nucleotides matching TRBD1. The germline V gene has CDR1 MNHEY and CDR2 SVGAGI. The CDR3 extends over 11 amino acids. V shed 7 bases, J shed 8 bases, and the junction held 2 bases outside the gene matches.

This clone was recorded a few times. The chain recombines TRBV5-1 with TRBJ2-7; D is unresolved. The CDR3 consists of 14 residues. CDR1 is SGHRS and CDR2 is YFSETQ in the germline V gene. V lost 4 bases, J lost 2 bases, and 13 bases lay in between. The CDR3 is CASSPSSVTYEQYF. Written as DNA, the CDR3 is TGCGCCAGCAGCCCCTCCTCAGTAACCTACGAGCAGTACTTC. Full variable domain (remainder filled in from reference TRBV5-1 and TRBJ2-7): KAGVTQTPRYLIKTRGQQVTLSCSPISGHRSVSWYQQTPGQGLQFLFEYFSETQRNKGNFPGRFSGRQFSNSRSEMNVSTLELGDSALYLCASSPSSVTYEQYFGPGTRLTVT.

The V and J genes are TRBV2 and TRBJ1-1; no clear D. The germline V and J ends were trimmed by 6 bases and 7 bases, with 6 bases remaining between them. CDR3 length equals 10 residues. Per germline, CDR1 SNHLY and CDR2 FYNNEI. CDR3 bases: TGTGCCAGCAGCGGGTTTGAAGCTTTCTTT. As protein: CASSGFEAFF.

The chain combines TRBV28 with TRBJ1-5; TRBD1 is a possible D gene (5 bases). The CDR3 covers 15 residues. Germline loops: CDR1 MDHEN, CDR2 SYDVKM. With 1 base removed from V and 4 bases from J, the gap between germline ends came to 11 bases. CDR3 bases: TGTGCCAGCAGTTTATCAGGGTCCGCAAATCAGCCCCAGCATTTT. This gives the protein CASSLSGSANQPQHF.

V and J are TRBV7-9 and TRBJ2-6; TRBD1 agrees at 9 bases. This CDR3 spans 18 amino acids. From germline, CDR1 is SEHNR and CDR2 FQNEAQ (reference sequence). J was trimmed by 0 bases and V by 3 bases; bases with no gene match: 6. The CDR3 loop is CASSLGQGDSSGANVLTF. The CDR3 DNA is TGTGCCAGCAGCTTGGGACAGGGAGATAGCTCTGGGGCCAACGTCCTGACTTTC.

The V and J genes are TRBV28 and TRBJ2-5; D may be TRBD1 (5 bases). This CDR3 region has 14 residues. V lost 4 bases and J lost 2, with 11 bases in between. Germline assignment: CDR1 MDHEN and CDR2 SYDVKM. The CDR3 region is CASSSAGRQETQYF. CDR3 nucleotides: TGTGCCAGCAGTTCAGCAGGGCGTCAAGAGACCCAGTACTTC.

J is TRBJ1-1 and V is TRBV5-6; D is unresolved. CDR1 is SGHDT, CDR2 YYEEEE, per germline. The CDR3 loop spans 13 amino acids. With 2 bases removed from V and 8 bases from J, the gap between germline ends came to 13 bases. Here the CDR3 DNA reads TGTGCCAGCAGCTTAGGTGGAGTTGGGGAAGCTTTCTTT. Protein product: CASSLGGVGEAFF. Filled out from reference TRBV5-6 and TRBJ1-1, the complete variable domain reads DAGVTQSPTHLIKTRGQQVTLRCSPKSGHDTVSWYQQALGQGPQFIFQYYEEEERQRGNFPDRFSGHQFPNYSSELNVNALLLGDSALYLCASSLGGVGEAFFGQGTRLTVV.

V gene TRBV2 combines with J gene TRBJ2-7; a possible D gene is TRBD1 (6 bases). Germline V gene sequence: CDR1 SNHLY, CDR2 FYNNEI. The CDR3 loop spans 12 amino acids. V was clipped by 9 bases and J by 0 bases, with 9 bases between them. CDR3 DNA: TGTGCCAGTGGGGGCCTCTCCTACGAGCAGTACTTC. Its translation: CASGGLSYEQYF.

The V call is TRBV7-9, the J call TRBJ1-2, with D possibly being TRBD1 (6 bases). The CDR3 runs to 13 residues. Germline CDR1 reads SEHNR; CDR2 reads FQNEAQ (reference sequence). V lost 2 bases, J lost 8 bases, and 12 bases lay in between. The DNA for the CDR3 is TGTGCCAGCAGCTTAACAGGGAGTCGGGGCTACACCTTC. It translates to CASSLTGSRGYTF.